One T cell receptor (beta chain) is described in this entry. Its antigen remains unidentified. MiXCR, applied by TCRdb to the reads, yields one record per CDR3 protein. The sample lists fewer than 900,000 distinct CDR3 sequences; almost 30% were seen once. Germline V CDR1 and CDR2: SQVTM, ANQGSEA. Trimming took 2 bases from V and 5 from J, leaving 3 bases between them. The length of the CDR3 is 10 residues. The data are from a study of T cell repertoires in cytomegalovirus infection. Study context: CMV infection plus the matching HLA type was flagged by public TCR beta signatures.

This TCR derives from a human donor in good health (CMV status not recorded). Some clones in this sample may be carry-over from other donors' samples. The specimen was cultured CD8+ T cells from PBMCs, collected from culture after CMV antigen stimulation. The V and J genes are TRBV29-1 and TRBJ1-1; unclear D gene. CDR3 loop: CSVESTEAFF. The CDR3 bases are TGCAGCGTTGAATCGACTGAAGCTTTCTTT.